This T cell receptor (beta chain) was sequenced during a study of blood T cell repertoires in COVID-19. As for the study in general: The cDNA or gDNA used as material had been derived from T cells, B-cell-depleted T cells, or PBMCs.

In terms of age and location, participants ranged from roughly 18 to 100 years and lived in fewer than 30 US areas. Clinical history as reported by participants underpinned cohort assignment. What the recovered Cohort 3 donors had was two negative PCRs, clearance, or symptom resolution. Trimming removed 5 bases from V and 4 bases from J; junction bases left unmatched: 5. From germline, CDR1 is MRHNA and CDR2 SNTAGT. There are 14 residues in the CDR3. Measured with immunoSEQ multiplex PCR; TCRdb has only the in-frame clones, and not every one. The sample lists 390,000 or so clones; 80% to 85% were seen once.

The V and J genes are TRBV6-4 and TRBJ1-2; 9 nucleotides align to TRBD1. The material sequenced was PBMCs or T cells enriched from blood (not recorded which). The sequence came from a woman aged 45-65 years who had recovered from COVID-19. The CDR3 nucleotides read TGTGCCAGCAGTCTGGGACAGGGAAGCTATGGCTACACCTTC. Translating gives CASSLGQGSYGYTF.